The 26 T cell receptor beta chains listed next were all sequenced from one sample in a study of blood T cells in healthy people across ages (dated by TCRdb to the mid-2010s). Libraries were constructed by 5' RACE. TCRdb records Illumina HiSeq 2500 as the sequencer. A second roughly 6 to 12 cycle PCR used a sample-barcoded 5' primer and a J-beta primer mix. TCRdb's own reprocessing of the public reads used fastp at Q25 and MiXCR and kept productive beta chains. A single entry per CDR3 protein holds the most common genes and DNA from its merged rows. A total of some 860,000 distinct CDR3 sequences appear in this sample, about 56% of them only once. The leading ten clones occupy more than 25% of the sample. What was sequenced was blood. The receptors derive from a man between 35 and 55 years old in good health.

This clonotype was detected a few times. V is TRBV29-1 and J is TRBJ2-7; TRBD1 matches at 8 bases. With 3 bases clipped from V and 2 bases from J, the junction kept 6 bases outside the gene matches. Germline CDR1 SQVTM, CDR2 ANQGSEA. The CDR3 length is 14 residues. This CDR3 is CSVENRDRTYEQYF. The CDR3 DNA reads as TGCAGCGTTGAGAATCGGGACAGGACCTACGAGCAGTACTTC.

The chain employs TRBV29-1 and TRBJ2-1; TRBD2 aligns across 10 bases. Germline lookup yields CDR1 SQVTM and CDR2 ANQGSEA. The CDR3 totals 16 residues. The J segment lost 4 bases and the V segment lost 3 bases, leaving 9 bases of the junction unmatched. The CDR3 bases are TGCAGCGTTGATTTTTCAAGCGGGGGGGGATACAATGAGCAGTTCTTC. Its protein is CSVDFSSGGGYNEQFF.

The V gene is TRBV7-2, the J gene TRBJ1-5, with a weak D call TRBD1 (5 bases). Germline lookup yields CDR1 SGHTA and CDR2 FQGNSA. The CDR3 is 14 amino acids. V was trimmed by 5 bases and J by 5 bases, leaving 13 bases between them. The CDR3 DNA is TGTGCCAGCAGCCGAATCGTGGGGGATCAGCCCCAGCATTTT. This gives the protein CASSRIVGDQPQHF.

This clonotype was detected a few times. The chain carries TRBV20-1 and TRBJ2-7; D is possibly TRBD1 (5 bases). The CDR3 contains 13 residues. Trimming stripped 5 bases from V and 7 bases from J, with 18 bases between. Germline-derived CDR1 and CDR2 are DFQATT and SNEGSKA (reference sequence). The CDR3 loop reads CSALAGGHPEQYF. The CDR3 DNA follows: TGCAGTGCTCTCGCAGGCGGACATCCTGAGCAGTACTTC.

This rearrangement joins TRBV20-1 to TRBJ2-3; 10 bases match TRBD1. The CDR3 runs 13 residues. Trimming took 3 bases from V and 5 from J; bases not matched to a gene: 2. From germline, CDR1 is DFQATT and CDR2 SNEGSKA (reference sequence). The CDR3 nucleotides read TGCAGTGCTAGTAGGACAGGGGGAGATACGCAGTATTTT. Translating gives CSASRTGGDTQYF.

This clonotype was seen only a few times. The chain couples TRBV11-2 to TRBJ2-3, with 13 bases matching TRBD2. There are 17 residues in the CDR3. Trimming cost V 5 bases and J 2 bases; bases outside gene matches: 7. Germline V lookup: CDR1 SGHAT, CDR2 FQNNGV. The CDR3 DNA sequence: TGTGCCAGCAGCCCGACTAGCGGGAGGTGGATCACAGATACGCAGTATTTT. Protein product: CASSPTSGRWITDTQYF.

This clonotype was seen once. The chain joins TRBV12-3 or TRBV12-4 to TRBJ1-1, with TRBD1 as a possible D gene (6 bases). V was trimmed by 3 bases and J by 0 bases, leaving 11 bases between them. The CDR3 is 15 residues long. The CDR3 coding sequence is TGTGCCAGCAGTTTGGACAGCAGGATGAACACTGAAGCTTTCTTT. It yields the protein CASSLDSRMNTEAFF.

V usage is TRBV3-1 and J usage is TRBJ1-1, with D possibly TRBD1 on 5 matching bases. There are 16 residues in the CDR3. V lost 1 base to trimming and J lost 6 bases, with 18 bases between them. The germline CDR1 and CDR2 sequences are LGHDT and YNNKEL (reference sequence). CDR3 residues: CASSQAGIFFEAEAFF. The CDR3 coding sequence is TGTGCCAGCAGCCAAGCAGGGATTTTCTTTGAGGCTGAAGCTTTCTTT.

The genes are TRBV4-1 and TRBJ2-1, with 9 bases that match TRBD1. V shed 7 bases, J shed 5 bases, and the junction held 9 bases outside the gene matches. CDR1 and CDR2 (germline): MGHRA, YSYEKL. The CDR3 is 15 residues long. CDR3 nucleotides: TGCGCCAGCAACCACGGGACAGGGAAAAACAATGAGCAGTTCTTC. This codes for CASNHGTGKNNEQFF.

This clonotype was detected many times. CDR3 region: CASSLTEASYEQYF. The CDR3 bases are TGTGCCAGCAGCCTCACGGAGGCCTCCTACGAGCAGTACTTC. This chain links TRBV7-3 with TRBJ2-7, with a possible D match to TRBD2 (5 bases). V was pared by 5 bases and J by 0 bases, with 11 bases between. Germline V gene lookup returns CDR1 SGHTA and CDR2 FQGTGA. CDR3 length: 14 amino acids.

This clonotype was counted a few times. The chain recombines TRBV10-3 with TRBJ2-7; D gene unclear. Germline V gives CDR1 ENHRY, CDR2 SYGVKD. The CDR3 is 14 amino acids. Trimming removed 5 bases at V and 9 bases at J, with 20 bases between. DNA for the CDR3: TGTGCCATCAGTACAACTGGGTCTCACTTCGGGCAGTACTTC. This sequence encodes CAISTTGSHFGQYF.

V usage is TRBV5-1 and J usage is TRBJ2-1; no clear D gene. The germline V and J ends were trimmed by 2 bases and 14 bases, with 14 bases remaining between them. This CDR3 is built from 12 residues. Germline loops: CDR1 SGHRS, CDR2 YFSETQ. The CDR3 DNA is TGCGCCAGCAGCTTTTCGTTAGGGTTAAAGTTCTTC. This codes for CASSFSLGLKFF.

The chain recombines TRBV6-4 with TRBJ1-6, with D unclear. Trimming cost V 6 bases and J 10 bases, with 13 bases left between them. The CDR3 contains 13 residues. CDR1 is MRHNA, CDR2 SNTAGT, per germline. CDR3 sequence: CASSQDSGSPLHF. For the CDR3, the DNA is TGTGCCAGCAGCCAGGATAGTGGGTCACCCCTCCACTTT.

In regard to this clonotype: Germline is not matched at one junction end, which may reflect a read error. The chain joins TRBV12-3 or TRBV12-4 to TRBJ2-7; D is unresolved. The CDR3 sequence is 11 residues long. In nucleotides, the CDR3 is TGTGCCAGGAGTTTAAACTACGAGCAGTACTTC. This translates into CARSLNYEQYF.

The chain joins TRBV30 to TRBJ1-2, with D tentatively TRBD1 (5 bases). The CDR3 contains 14 residues. Germline CDR1 GTSNPN, CDR2 SVGIG (reference sequence). Trimming pared 4 bases from V and 7 bases from J, leaving 19 bases between. Here the CDR3 DNA reads TGTGCCTGGATACAGGCTGTGCCGGGGGGTGGCTACACCTTC. As protein: CAWIQAVPGGGYTF.

The chain recombines TRBV6-4 with TRBJ2-3, with D possibly matching TRBD2 (6 bases). Trimming removed 4 bases from V and 6 bases from J, with 17 bases in between. The CDR3 is 15 amino acids. The germline V gene encodes CDR1 MRHNA and CDR2 SNTAGT. The CDR3 nucleotides are TGTGCCAGCAGTGGATATAGCGGAGGCGCCGATACGCAGTATTTT. Translated, it gives CASSGYSGGADTQYF.

The chain has TRBV11-2 and TRBJ2-7; 10 positions agree with TRBD2. The CDR3 is 16 amino acids. V dropped 1 base and J dropped 7; count of bases not matched to a gene: 10. Germline CDR1 and CDR2: SGHAT and FQNNGV. The DNA of the CDR3 is TGTGCCAGCAGCTTAGCTCCAGCGGGAGGGCCTTGGGAGCAGTACTTC. Protein: CASSLAPAGGPWEQYF.

The chain is built from TRBV5-1 and TRBJ2-7; 7 bases match TRBD2. This CDR3 region has 15 residues. Germline V gives CDR1 SGHRS, CDR2 YFSETQ. V lost 5 bases and J lost 3; bases outside the gene matches: 11. The CDR3 sequence is CASSQGAGVIYEQYF. The CDR3 DNA sequence: TGCGCCAGCAGTCAAGGCGCGGGGGTCATCTACGAGCAGTACTTC.

This chain links TRBV6-5 with TRBJ1-1; 8 bases agree with TRBD1. There are 14 residues in the CDR3. V was clipped by 5 bases and J by 6 bases; unmatched bases: 8. Germline CDR1 is MNHEY and CDR2 is SVGAGI. CDR3 sequence (DNA): TGTGCCAGCAGTGAAACGGACAGGGCCGCTGAAGCTTTCTTT. It specifies CASSETDRAAEAFF.

The genes are TRBV28 and TRBJ2-7; D is unclear. CDR1 is MDHEN, CDR2 SYDVKM, per germline. The CDR3 loop spans 16 amino acids. V was trimmed by 3 bases and J by 1 base, leaving 16 bases between them. The CDR3 DNA is TGTGCCAGCAGTTTCGCATTGGCCACAAGTTCCTACGAGCAGTACTTC. Translating it yields CASSFALATSSYEQYF.

This clonotype was counted between two and nine times. The chain has TRBV6-6 and TRBJ1-2; D may be TRBD1 (5 bases). From germline, CDR1 is MNHNY and CDR2 SVGAGI (reference sequence). The CDR3 loop spans 13 amino acids. The V and J ends lost 5 bases and 2 bases respectively, with 9 bases between them. The CDR3 DNA is TGTGCCAGCAGTCGCGGGGCCAACTATGGCTACACCTTC. Translated: CASSRGANYGYTF.

V is TRBV5-1 and J is TRBJ1-1; no firm D call. This CDR3 has 15 amino acids. Looked up from germline, CDR1 is SGHRS and CDR2 is YFSETQ. V dropped 5 bases and J dropped 0 bases, with 14 bases sitting between them. The CDR3 here is CASRENNAVNTEAFF. For the CDR3, the DNA is TGCGCCAGCAGGGAGAACAACGCGGTGAACACTGAAGCTTTCTTT.

This clonotype is a singleton in its sample. This chain connects TRBV7-8 to TRBJ2-5; 10 bases agree with TRBD1. The J call may not be correct, given that the DNA end is closer to TRBJ2-7. The CDR3 is 13 residues long. Per the germline V gene, CDR1 is SGHVS and CDR2 is FQNEAQ. The CDR3 reads CAILGDRGYEQYF. DNA of the CDR3: TGTGCCATCCTGGGGGACAGGGGCTACGAGCAGTACTTC.

The chain is built from TRBV20-1 and TRBJ2-5, with a tentative D call TRBD2 (6 bases). Germline loops: CDR1 DFQATT, CDR2 SNEGSKA (reference sequence). The CDR3 loop spans 15 amino acids. Trimming took off 8 bases at V and 2 bases at J, with 21 bases between the two ends. CDR3 residues: CSITVGDLWQETQYF. In nucleotides, the CDR3 is TGCAGTATCACCGTGGGGGACTTATGGCAAGAGACCCAGTACTTC.

The rearrangement uses TRBV20-1 and TRBJ2-1, with D maybe TRBD2 (6 bases). Germline V lookup: CDR1 DFQATT, CDR2 SNEGSKA (reference sequence). V was shortened by 1 base and J by 2 bases, with 12 bases between the two germline ends. CDR3 length: 15 residues. CDR3 DNA sequence: TGCAGTGCTAGAGCAGCGGGTAATGCCTACAATGAGCAGTTCTTC. It is translated as CSARAAGNAYNEQFF.

The chain employs TRBV29-1 and TRBJ2-7, with D perhaps assigned TRBD1 or TRBD2 (6 bases each). The CDR3 is 12 residues long. CDR1 is SQVTM and CDR2 is ANQGSEA in the germline V gene. V lost 4 bases and J 3 bases, leaving 10 bases between the germline ends. Here the CDR3 DNA reads TGCAGCGTTGGGGGGGCGATCTACGAGCAGTACTTC. Translating gives CSVGGAIYEQYF.